The next 2 T cell receptor beta chains were all read from a single sample in a study of CD8+ T cells in alopecia areata. Following RNA extraction, reverse transcription yielded cDNA that acted as the sequencing template. TCRdb's table, derived via immunoSEQ multiplex PCR, lists solely in-frame clones and lacks some. The sample lists more than 140,000 clones; about 85% were seen once. As to treatment: oral pan-JAK inhibitor, 5-10 mg twice daily. This sample comprised CD8+ T cells sorted from blood, obtained at week 4, from a patient treated with tofacitinib. The receptors were sampled from a human donor with alopecia areata.

The chain has TRBV29-1 and TRBJ2-7; 8 bases fit TRBD1. J gave up 2 bases and V 3 bases, and 6 bases lay outside the gene matches. CDR1 is SQVTM and CDR2 is ANQGSEA in the germline V gene. The CDR3 is 14 residues long. CDR3 sequence reads: CSVDETGAAYEQYF. CDR3 coding DNA: TGCAGCGTTGACGAGACAGGGGCCGCCTACGAGCAGTACTTC.

This chain connects TRBV29-1 to TRBJ1-5, with TRBD1 identical over 8 bases. CDR3 length: 14 residues. Germline CDR1 and CDR2: SQVTM and ANQGSEA. Trimming removed 5 bases from V and 0 bases from J; junction bases left unmatched: 3. The CDR3 loop reads CSVKTGDSNQPQHF. The CDR3, as DNA: TGCAGCGTTAAGACAGGGGATAGCAATCAGCCCCAGCATTTT. The full variable domain, in which reference TRBV29-1 and TRBJ1-5 provide the parts outside the CDR3, is SAVISQKPSRDICQRGTSLTIQCQVDSQVTMMFWYRQQPGQSLTLIATANQGSEATYESGFVIDKFPISRPNLTFSTLTVSNMSPEDSSIYLCSVKTGDSNQPQHFGDGTRLSIL.